This T cell receptor beta chain was sequenced during a study of T-cell memory formation after mild COVID-19. About the research overall: TCR clusters were mostly confined to one donor each. Study results and limitations: Clones shrinking between day 15 and 85 showed a balanced CD4/CD8 split, and those that grew later tilted toward CD4+. Mainly CM and EM harbored the contracting CD4+ clones; mainly EMRA harbored the CD8+ ones. Cross-reactive memory seemingly joined, as some responding clones were found in pre-infection memory.

CDR3 length: 15 amino acids. With V trimmed by 1 base and J by 4 bases, 3 bases remained unmatched. In germline, CDR1 is SEHNR, CDR2 FQNEAQ (reference sequence). As regards this clonotype: What it binds is not known.

A single record per CDR3 protein comes from TCRdb applying MiXCR to the 5' RACE reads. The sample includes roughly 480,000 distinct CDR3 sequences, more than 20% of them seen just once. Source material: PBMCs or a T cell subset sorted from them (not recorded which). This receptor was obtained from an adult woman who had mild COVID-19 (a few samples of this study predate the infection). Cell type and time point are not known. This chain uses TRBV7-9 with TRBJ2-2, with TRBD1 matching over 7 bases. CDR3 sequence reads: CASSLVRQGTGELFF. Here the CDR3 DNA reads TGTGCCAGCAGCTTAGTCCGACAGGGCACCGGGGAGCTGTTTTTT.